Listed below are T cell receptor beta chains from one sample, sequenced in a study of shared clonotypes between healthy human individuals. Produced via immunoSEQ multiplex PCR; TCRdb's table is partial and in-frame only. This table has over 2 million clones, about 95% appearing once. The specimen sequenced was naive CD8+ T cells sorted from blood. These receptors were taken from a man aged 18 to 29 in good health. Both conserved end residues are part of each CDR3. Fields, in order: CDR3 protein, V gene, D gene, J gene. A D gene is named only where the DNA matches it firmly.

CDR3 protein: CSAKGDYFQYF
V gene: TRBV20-1
D gene: TRBD2
J gene: TRBJ2-4

CDR3 protein: CASSVSGGSSTDTQYF
V gene: TRBV9
D gene: TRBD2
J gene: TRBJ2-3

CDR3 protein: CASSLALGGNEQFF
V gene: TRBV7-6
D gene: NA
J gene: TRBJ2-1

CDR3 protein: CASSMDRETYEQYF
V gene: TRBV19
D gene: TRBD1
J gene: TRBJ2-7

CDR3 protein: CASSPVGSGGELFF
V gene: TRBV7-8
D gene: NA
J gene: TRBJ2-2

CDR3 protein: CAREEGLMNTEAFF
V gene: TRBV5-4
D gene: NA
J gene: TRBJ1-1

CDR3 protein: CASSQVMAATYEQYF
V gene: TRBV4-3
D gene: NA
J gene: TRBJ2-7

CDR3 protein: CASSLGVGETQYF
V gene: TRBV11-2
D gene: NA
J gene: TRBJ2-5

CDR3 protein: CASSQGVTEDIQYF
V gene: TRBV4-1
D gene: NA
J gene: TRBJ2-4

CDR3 protein: CASSDGPVGYTF
V gene: TRBV2
D gene: NA
J gene: TRBJ1-2

CDR3 protein: CASSLAGGPSYNEQFF
V gene: TRBV5-8
D gene: NA
J gene: TRBJ2-1

CDR3 protein: CASSPGTIPHYEQYF
V gene: TRBV27
D gene: TRBD2
J gene: TRBJ2-7

CDR3 protein: CASSLVGTGETQYF
V gene: TRBV11-2
D gene: NA
J gene: TRBJ2-5

CDR3 protein: CASSQVGGSSRAQYF
V gene: TRBV4-1
D gene: NA
J gene: TRBJ2-5

CDR3 protein: CASSTRQGTEAFF
V gene: TRBV11-1
D gene: TRBD1
J gene: TRBJ1-1

CDR3 protein: CASSQDSGTGLEPQHF
V gene: TRBV4-1
D gene: TRBD1
J gene: TRBJ1-5